The present entry profiles one TCR beta chain with its context. The entry originates in a study of OX40 agonist ivuxolimab in advanced cancers. Study-wide background: As their treatment, patients were administered ivuxolimab, an agonistic anti-OX40 (CD134) antibody.

V shed 8 bases and J 3 bases; nucleotides not matched to a gene: 11. Germline loops: CDR1 MNHEY, CDR2 SMNVEV (reference sequence). The CDR3 extends over 16 amino acids. Some clones are missing from TCRdb's copy, which holds only in-frame ones; the method was immunoSEQ multiplex PCR. The repertoire holds roughly 96,000 clones, about four fifths seen once, with 5.8% in the top ten. The source material was CD4+ or CD8+ T cells sorted from blood, sampled in a trial of the OX40 agonist ivuxolimab. The chain employs TRBV27 and TRBJ1-5; the match to TRBD1 covers 9 bases. The sequence was collected from an adult with an advanced solid tumor such as melanoma, head and neck, liver or kidney cancer. The CDR3 DNA follows: TGTGCCAGCGCAGGGACAGGGCGAGGGAACAATCAGCCCCAGCATTTT. The encoded protein is CASAGTGRGNNQPQHF.